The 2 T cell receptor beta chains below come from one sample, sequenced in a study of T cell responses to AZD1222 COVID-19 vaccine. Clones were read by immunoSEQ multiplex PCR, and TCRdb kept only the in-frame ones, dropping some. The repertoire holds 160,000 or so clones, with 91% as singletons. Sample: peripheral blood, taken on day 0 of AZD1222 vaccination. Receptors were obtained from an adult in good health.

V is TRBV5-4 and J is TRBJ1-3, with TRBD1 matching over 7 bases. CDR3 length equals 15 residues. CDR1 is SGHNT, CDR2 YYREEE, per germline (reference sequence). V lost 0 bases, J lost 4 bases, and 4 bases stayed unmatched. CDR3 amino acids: CASSLEGARGNTIYF. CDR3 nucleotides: TGTGCCAGCAGCTTGGAGGGGGCAAGGGGAAACACCATATATTTT.

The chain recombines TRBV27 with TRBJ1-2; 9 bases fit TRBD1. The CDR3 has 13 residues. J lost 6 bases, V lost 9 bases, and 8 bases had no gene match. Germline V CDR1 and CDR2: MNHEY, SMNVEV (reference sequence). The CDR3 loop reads CASSTGGANGYTF. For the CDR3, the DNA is TGTGCCAGTAGTACAGGGGGCGCAAATGGCTACACCTTC.